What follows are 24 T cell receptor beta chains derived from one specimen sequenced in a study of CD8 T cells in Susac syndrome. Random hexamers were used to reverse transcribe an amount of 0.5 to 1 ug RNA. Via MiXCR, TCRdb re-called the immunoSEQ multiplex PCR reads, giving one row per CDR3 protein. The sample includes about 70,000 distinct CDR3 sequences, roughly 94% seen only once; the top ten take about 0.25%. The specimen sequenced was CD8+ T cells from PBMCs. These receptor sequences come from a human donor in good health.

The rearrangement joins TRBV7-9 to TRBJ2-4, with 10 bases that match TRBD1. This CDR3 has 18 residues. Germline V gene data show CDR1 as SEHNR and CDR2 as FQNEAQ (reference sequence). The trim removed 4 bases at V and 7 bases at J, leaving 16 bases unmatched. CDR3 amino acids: CASSYILPLGQGVNIQYF. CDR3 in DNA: TGTGCCAGCAGCTACATACTGCCCCTAGGACAGGGGGTTAACATTCAGTACTTC. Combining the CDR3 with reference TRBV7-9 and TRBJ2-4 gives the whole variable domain DTGVSQNPRHKITKRGQNVTFRCDPISEHNRLYWYRQTLGQGPEFLTYFQNEAQLEKSRLLSDRFSAERPKGSFSTLEIQRTEQGDSAMYLCASSYILPLGQGVNIQYFGAGTRLSVL.

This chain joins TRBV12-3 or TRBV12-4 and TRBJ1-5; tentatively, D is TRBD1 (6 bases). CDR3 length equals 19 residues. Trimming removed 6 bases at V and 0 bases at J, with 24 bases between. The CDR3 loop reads CASRGTGRVLVRSNQPQHF. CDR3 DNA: TGTGCCAGCAGAGGCACAGGGCGGGTTCTCGTACGTAGCAATCAGCCCCAGCATTTT.

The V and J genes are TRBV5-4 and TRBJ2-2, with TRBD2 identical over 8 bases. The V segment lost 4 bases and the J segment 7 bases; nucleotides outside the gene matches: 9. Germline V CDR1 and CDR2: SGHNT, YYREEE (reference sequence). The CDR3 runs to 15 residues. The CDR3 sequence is CASSATSGGGGELFF. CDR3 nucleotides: TGTGCCAGCAGCGCCACTAGCGGAGGAGGCGGGGAGCTGTTTTTT.

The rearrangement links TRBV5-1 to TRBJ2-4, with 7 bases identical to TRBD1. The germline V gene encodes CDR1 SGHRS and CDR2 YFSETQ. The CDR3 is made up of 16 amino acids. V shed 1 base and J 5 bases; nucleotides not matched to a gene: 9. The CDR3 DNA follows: TGCGCCAGCAGCTTGAATGCGGCAGGGGGAGAAAACATTCAGTACTTC. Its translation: CASSLNAAGGENIQYF.

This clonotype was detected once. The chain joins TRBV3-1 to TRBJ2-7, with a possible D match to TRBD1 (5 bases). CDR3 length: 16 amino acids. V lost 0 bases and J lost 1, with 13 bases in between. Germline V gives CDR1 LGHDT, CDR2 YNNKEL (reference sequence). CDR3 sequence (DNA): TGTGCCAGCAGCCAAGAGACAGCGAACTATTCCTACGAGCAGTACGTC. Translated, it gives CASSQETANYSYEQYV.

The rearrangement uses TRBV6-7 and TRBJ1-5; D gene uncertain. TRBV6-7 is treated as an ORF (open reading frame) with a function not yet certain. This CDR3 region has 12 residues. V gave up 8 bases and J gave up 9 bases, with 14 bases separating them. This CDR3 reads CASLGRLSPQHF. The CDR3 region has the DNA TGTGCCAGCTTGGGCCGGCTATCGCCCCAGCATTTT.

The CDR3 coding sequence is TGTGCCAACTTAGTACATTTTAATTCACCCCTCCACTTT. Its protein is CANLVHFNSPLHF. This sequence joins TRBV5-6 and TRBJ1-6; D uncertain. Germline V gives CDR1 SGHDT, CDR2 YYEEEE. V lost 9 bases to trimming and J lost 6 bases, with 13 bases between them. This CDR3 region has 13 residues. Full variable domain (rest looked up from reference TRBV5-6 and TRBJ1-6): DAGVTQSPTHLIKTRGQQVTLRCSPKSGHDTVSWYQQALGQGPQFIFQYYEEEERQRGNFPDRFSGHQFPNYSSELNVNALLLGDSALYLCANLVHFNSPLHFGNGTRLTVT.

CDR3 DNA sequence: TGTGCCAGCAGCTCGGGGGTGACCATGAACACTGAAGCTTTCTTT. Translating gives CASSSGVTMNTEAFF. The V gene is TRBV6-2 or TRBV6-3, the J gene TRBJ1-1, with D possibly TRBD1 on 5 matching bases. The CDR3 runs to 15 residues. V was clipped by 6 bases and J by 0 bases, with 14 bases between them. Per germline, CDR1 MNHEY and CDR2 SVGEGT.

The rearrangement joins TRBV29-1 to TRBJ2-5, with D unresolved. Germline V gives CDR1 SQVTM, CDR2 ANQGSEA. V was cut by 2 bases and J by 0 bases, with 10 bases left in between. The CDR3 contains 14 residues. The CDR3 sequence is CSVELELYQETQYF. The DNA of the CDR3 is TGCAGCGTTGAATTAGAGCTATACCAAGAGACCCAGTACTTC.

This CDR3 reads CASSPLTGGRSKNIQYF. Here the CDR3 DNA reads TGTGCCAGCAGCCCTCTTACGGGGGGGCGATCCAAAAACATTCAGTACTTC. The chain joins TRBV4-2 to TRBJ2-4, with TRBD2 matching over 8 bases. The CDR3 consists of 17 residues. The V segment lost 4 bases and the J segment 2 bases; nucleotides outside the gene matches: 10. The V gene's germline CDR1 is LGHNA and CDR2 YNFKEQ.

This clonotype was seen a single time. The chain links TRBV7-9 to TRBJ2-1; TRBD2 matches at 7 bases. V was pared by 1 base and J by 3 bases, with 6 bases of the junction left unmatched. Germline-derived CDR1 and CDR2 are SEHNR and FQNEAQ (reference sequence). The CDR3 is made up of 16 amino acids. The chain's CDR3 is CASSLVGGEVYNEQFF. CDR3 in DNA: TGTGCCAGCAGCTTAGTGGGGGGGGAGGTCTACAATGAGCAGTTCTTC.

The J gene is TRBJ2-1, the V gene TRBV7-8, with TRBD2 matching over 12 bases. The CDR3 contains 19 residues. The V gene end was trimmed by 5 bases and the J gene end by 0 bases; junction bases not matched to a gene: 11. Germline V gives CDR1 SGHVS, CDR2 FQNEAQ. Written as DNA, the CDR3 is TGTGCCAGCAGCCATCCGGCACTAGCGGGGGGCCTCTCCTACAATGAGCAGTTCTTC. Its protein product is CASSHPALAGGLSYNEQFF.

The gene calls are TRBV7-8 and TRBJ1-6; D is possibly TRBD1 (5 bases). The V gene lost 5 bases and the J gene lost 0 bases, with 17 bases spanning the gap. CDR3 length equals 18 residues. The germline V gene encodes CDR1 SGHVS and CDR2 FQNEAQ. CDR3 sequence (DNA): TGTGCCAGCAGCCCGGGGGAGGCCCTGAGCTCCTATAATTCACCCCTCCACTTT. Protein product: CASSPGEALSSYNSPLHF.

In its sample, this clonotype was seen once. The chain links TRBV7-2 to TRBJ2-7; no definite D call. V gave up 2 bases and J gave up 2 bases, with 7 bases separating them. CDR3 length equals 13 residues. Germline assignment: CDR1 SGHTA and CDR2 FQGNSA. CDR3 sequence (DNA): TGTGCCAGCAGCTTACAGTTCACCTACGAGCAGTACGTC. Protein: CASSLQFTYEQYV.

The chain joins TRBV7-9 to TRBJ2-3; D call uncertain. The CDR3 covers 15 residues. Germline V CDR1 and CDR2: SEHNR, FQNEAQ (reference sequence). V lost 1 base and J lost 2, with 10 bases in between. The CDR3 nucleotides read TGTGCCAGCAGCTTAGTTAGGGCAGCCACAGATACGCAGTATTTT. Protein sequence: CASSLVRAATDTQYF.

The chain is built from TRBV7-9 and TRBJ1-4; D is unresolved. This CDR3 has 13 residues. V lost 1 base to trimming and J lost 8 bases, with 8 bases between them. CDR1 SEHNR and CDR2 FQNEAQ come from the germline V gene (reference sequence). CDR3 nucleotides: TGTGCCAGCAGCTTAGATGCGGGGGAAAAACTGTTTTTT. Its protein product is CASSLDAGEKLFF. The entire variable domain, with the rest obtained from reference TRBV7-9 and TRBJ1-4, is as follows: DTGVSQNPRHKITKRGQNVTFRCDPISEHNRLYWYRQTLGQGPEFLTYFQNEAQLEKSRLLSDRFSAERPKGSFSTLEIQRTEQGDSAMYLCASSLDAGEKLFFGSGTQLSVL.

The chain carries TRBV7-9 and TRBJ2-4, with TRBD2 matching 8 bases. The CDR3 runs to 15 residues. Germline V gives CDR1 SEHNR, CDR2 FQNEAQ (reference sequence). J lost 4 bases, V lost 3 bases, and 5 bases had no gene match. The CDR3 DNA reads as TGTGCCAGCAGCTTCAGCGGGGGCGGGAAAAACATTCAGTACTTC. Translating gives CASSFSGGGKNIQYF.

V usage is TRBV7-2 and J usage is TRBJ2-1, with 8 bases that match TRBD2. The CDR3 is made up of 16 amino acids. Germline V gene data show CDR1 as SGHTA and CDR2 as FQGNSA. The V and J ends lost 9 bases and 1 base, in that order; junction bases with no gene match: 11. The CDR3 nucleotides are TGTGCCAGGCGCAGGGTCGGGGGGGAATCCTACAATGAGCAGTTCTTC. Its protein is CARRRVGGESYNEQFF.

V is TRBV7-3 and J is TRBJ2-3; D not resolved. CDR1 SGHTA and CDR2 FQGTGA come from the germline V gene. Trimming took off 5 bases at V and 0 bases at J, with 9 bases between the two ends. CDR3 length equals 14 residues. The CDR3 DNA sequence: TGTGCCAGCAGCCCCGGCTACAGCACAGATACGCAGTATTTT. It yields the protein CASSPGYSTDTQYF.

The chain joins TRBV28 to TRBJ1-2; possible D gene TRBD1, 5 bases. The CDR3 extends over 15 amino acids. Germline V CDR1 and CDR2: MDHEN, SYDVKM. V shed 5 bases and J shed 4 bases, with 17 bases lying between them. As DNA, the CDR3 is TGTGCCAGCAGTATACGTCAACAGGCGACCTATGGCTACACCTTC. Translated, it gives CASSIRQQATYGYTF.

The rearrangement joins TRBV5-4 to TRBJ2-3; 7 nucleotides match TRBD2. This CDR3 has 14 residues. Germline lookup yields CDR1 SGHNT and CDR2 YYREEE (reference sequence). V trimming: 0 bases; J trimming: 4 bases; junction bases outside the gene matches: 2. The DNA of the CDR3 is TGTGCCAGCAGCTTGGGCGGGGGTGCAGATACGCAGTATTTT. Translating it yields CASSLGGGADTQYF. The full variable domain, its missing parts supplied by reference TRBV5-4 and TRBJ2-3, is ETGVTQSPTHLIKTRGQQVTLRCSSQSGHNTVSWYQQALGQGPQFIFQYYREEENGRGNFPPRFSGLQFPNYSSELNVNALELDDSALYLCASSLGGGADTQYFGPGTRLTVL.

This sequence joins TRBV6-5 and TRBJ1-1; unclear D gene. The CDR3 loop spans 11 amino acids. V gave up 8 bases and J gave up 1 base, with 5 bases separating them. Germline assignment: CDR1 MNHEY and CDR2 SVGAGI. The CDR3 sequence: CASGSNTEAFF. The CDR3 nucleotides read TGTGCCAGCGGTTCGAACACTGAAGCTTTCTTT.

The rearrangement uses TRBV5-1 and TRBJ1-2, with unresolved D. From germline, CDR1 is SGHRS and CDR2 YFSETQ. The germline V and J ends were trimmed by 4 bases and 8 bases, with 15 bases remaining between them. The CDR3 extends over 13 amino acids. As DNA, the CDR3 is TGCGCCAGCAGCCCAGGACCAGAAGAAGGCTACACCTTC. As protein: CASSPGPEEGYTF.

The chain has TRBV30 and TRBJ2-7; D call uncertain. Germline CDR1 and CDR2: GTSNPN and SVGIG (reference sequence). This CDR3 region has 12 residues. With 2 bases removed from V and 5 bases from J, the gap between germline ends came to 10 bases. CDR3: CAWSLGPDEQYF. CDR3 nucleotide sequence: TGTGCCTGGAGTCTGGGCCCGGACGAGCAGTACTTC.